This entry describes one T cell receptor beta chain. Antigen: not known. The data were obtained in a study of T cells in localized non-small cell lung cancer. General study points: Because only a single region of the tumor was sequenced, heterogeneity remains possible. Those with higher blood T cell density had longer overall survival. Peak T cell clonality was found in uninvolved adjacent lung, exceeding tumor. A median of approximately 60 of the top 100 tumor clones appeared in adjacent lung, which was paired and uninvolved.

Clones were read by immunoSEQ multiplex PCR, and TCRdb kept only the in-frame ones, dropping some. The sample shows tens of thousands of clones, roughly 90% of them seen only once. Trimming removed 0 bases from V and 0 bases from J, with 4 bases in between. The CDR3 consists of 14 residues. Germline loops: CDR1 SGHRS, CDR2 YFSETQ. The sequencing used PBMCs, collected before any cancer treatment. The chain carries TRBV5-1 and TRBJ1-3; D gene ambiguous. This TCR was recovered from a man aged 40 to 70 with stage II lung adenocarcinoma. For the CDR3, the DNA is TGCGCCAGCAGCTTGGCTAGCTCTGGAAACACCATATATTTT. It translates to CASSLASSGNTIYF. Full variable domain (missing parts from reference TRBV5-1 and TRBJ1-3): KAGVTQTPRYLIKTRGQQVTLSCSPISGHRSVSWYQQTPGQGLQFLFEYFSETQRNKGNFPGRFSGRQFSNSRSEMNVSTLELGDSALYLCASSLASSGNTIYFGEGSWLTVV.